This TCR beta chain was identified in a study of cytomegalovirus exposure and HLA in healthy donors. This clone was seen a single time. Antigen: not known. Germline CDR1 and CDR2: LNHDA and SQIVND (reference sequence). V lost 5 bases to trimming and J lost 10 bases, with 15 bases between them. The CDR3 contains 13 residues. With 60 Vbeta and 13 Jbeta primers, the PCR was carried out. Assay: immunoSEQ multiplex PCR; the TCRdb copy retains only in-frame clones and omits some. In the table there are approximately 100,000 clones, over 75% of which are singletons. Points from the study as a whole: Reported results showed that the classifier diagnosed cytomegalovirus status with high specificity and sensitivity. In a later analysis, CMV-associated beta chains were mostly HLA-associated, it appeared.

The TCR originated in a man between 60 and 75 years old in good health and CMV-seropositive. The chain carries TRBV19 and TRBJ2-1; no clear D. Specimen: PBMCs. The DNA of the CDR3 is TGTGCCAGTAGTCGAGAGACCGCGAGGGAGCAGTTCTTC. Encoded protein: CASSRETAREQFF.